Listed below are T cell receptor beta chains from one sample, sequenced in a study of cytotoxic CD8 clonotypes in ibrutinib-treated CLL. The protocol was immunoSEQ multiplex PCR, while the TCRdb copy is restricted to in-frame clones and leaves out a portion. The table shows 68,000 or so clones, with 68% occurring only once. Specimen: PBMCs, collected after 12 months of ibrutinib treatment. Receptors were obtained from a human donor with chronic lymphocytic leukemia. Both conserved end residues are part of each CDR3. Each record gives: CDR3 protein, CDR3 DNA, clone size, V gene, D gene, J gene. The D gene is left open where the match is weak. Some rows have no size entry. The others give once, few or many, or a class for an expanded clone.

CDR3: CASSQRHRGPGEQYF
DNA: TGCGCCAGCAGCCAAAGACACAGGGGGCCAGGCGAGCAGTACTTC
size: .
V: TRBV4-1
D: TRBD1
J: TRBJ2-7

CDR3: CASRGLSGAGDTQYF
DNA: TGTGCCAGCAGGGGCCTTAGCGGGGCGGGGGATACGCAGTATTTT
size: few
V: TRBV2
D: TRBD2
J: TRBJ2-3

CDR3: CASSTTEGQRYTF
DNA: TGTGCCAGCAGCACTACGGAAGGACAGCGCTACACCTTC
size: .
V: TRBV5-5
D: .
J: TRBJ1-2

CDR3: CASSLAETGLQLGTAYNEQFF
DNA: TGCGCCAGCAGCTTGGCCGAGACGGGGCTTCAACTCGGGACGGCCTACAATGAGCAGTTCTTC
size: .
V: TRBV5-1
D: .
J: TRBJ2-1

CDR3: CASSLGQGGPDTQYF
DNA: TGCGCCAGCAGCTTGGGACAGGGAGGCCCAGATACGCAGTATTTT
size: once
V: TRBV5-1
D: .
J: TRBJ2-3

CDR3: CAWNARADSPLHF
DNA: TGTGCCTGGAATGCCAGGGCCGACTCACCCCTCCACTTT
size: few
V: TRBV30
D: .
J: TRBJ1-6

CDR3: CASSSPPNGFGTQYF
DNA: TGTGCCAGCAGTTCCCCCCCCAACGGGTTTGGTACGCAGTATTTT
size: .
V: TRBV27
D: .
J: TRBJ2-3

CDR3: CSARSQDDQYF
DNA: TGCAGTGCTAGGTCCCAGGATGACCAGTACTTC
size: few
V: TRBV20-1
D: .
J: TRBJ2-5

CDR3: CASSLRVGDNEQFF
DNA: TGTGCCAGCAGCCTAAGGGTGGGAGACAATGAGCAGTTCTTC
size: .
V: TRBV7-3
D: .
J: TRBJ2-1

CDR3: CASSYRGNEQFF
DNA: TGTGCCAGCAGCTATCGCGGTAATGAGCAGTTCTTC
size: few
V: TRBV11-2
D: .
J: TRBJ2-1

CDR3: CSVGGGASGWAFF
DNA: TGCAGCGTCGGCGGGGGGGCGAGCGGTTGGGCTTTCTTT
size: .
V: TRBV29-1
D: .
J: TRBJ1-1

CDR3: CASTTGTGGSYYGYTF
DNA: TGTGCCAGTACCACCGGGACAGGGGGTTCTTACTATGGCTACACCTTC
size: .
V: TRBV19
D: TRBD1
J: TRBJ1-2

CDR3: CASSQDLTSGGAGELFF
DNA: TGTGCCAGCAGCCAAGACCTGACTAGCGGGGGGGCCGGGGAGCTGTTTTTT
size: once
V: TRBV5-4
D: TRBD2
J: TRBJ2-2